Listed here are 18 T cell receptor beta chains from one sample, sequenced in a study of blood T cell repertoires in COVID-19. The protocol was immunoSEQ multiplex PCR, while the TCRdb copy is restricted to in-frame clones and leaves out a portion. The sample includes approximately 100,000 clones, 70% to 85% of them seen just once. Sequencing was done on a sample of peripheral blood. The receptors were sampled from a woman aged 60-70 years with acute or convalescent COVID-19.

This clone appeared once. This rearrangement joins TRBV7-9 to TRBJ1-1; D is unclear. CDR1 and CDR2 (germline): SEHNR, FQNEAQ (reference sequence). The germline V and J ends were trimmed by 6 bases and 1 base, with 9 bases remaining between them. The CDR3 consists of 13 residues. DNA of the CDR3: TGTGCCAGCAGGAGGGATCAGAACACTGAAGCTTTCTTT. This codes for CASRRDQNTEAFF.

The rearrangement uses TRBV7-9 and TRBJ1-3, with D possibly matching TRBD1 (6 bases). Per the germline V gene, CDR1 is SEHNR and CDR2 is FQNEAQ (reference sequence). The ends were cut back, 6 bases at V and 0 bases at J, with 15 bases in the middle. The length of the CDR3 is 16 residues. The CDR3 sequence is CASREFGGNSGNTIYF. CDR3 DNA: TGTGCCAGCAGGGAGTTTGGGGGCAACTCTGGAAACACCATATATTTT.

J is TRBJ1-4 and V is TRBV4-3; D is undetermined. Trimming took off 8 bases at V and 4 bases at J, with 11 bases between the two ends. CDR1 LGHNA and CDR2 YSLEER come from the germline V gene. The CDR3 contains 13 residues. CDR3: CASAWTLNEKLFF. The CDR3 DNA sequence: TGCGCCAGCGCGTGGACTCTTAATGAAAAACTGTTTTTT.

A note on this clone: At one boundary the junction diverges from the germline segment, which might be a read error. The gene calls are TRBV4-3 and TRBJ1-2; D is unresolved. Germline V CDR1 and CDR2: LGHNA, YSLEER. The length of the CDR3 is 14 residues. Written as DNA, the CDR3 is TGCGCCAGCAGCCCCCGCCTAGGTGGTGGCGGGTATGCCTTC. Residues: CASSPRLGGGGYAF.

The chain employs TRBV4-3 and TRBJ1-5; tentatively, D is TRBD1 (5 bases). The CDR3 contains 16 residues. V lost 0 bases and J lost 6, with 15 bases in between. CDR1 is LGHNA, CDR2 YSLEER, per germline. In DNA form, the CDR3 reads TGCGCCAGCAGCCAAGATGGGGGGAGGGTGGGTCAGCCCCAGCATTTT. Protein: CASSQDGGRVGQPQHF.

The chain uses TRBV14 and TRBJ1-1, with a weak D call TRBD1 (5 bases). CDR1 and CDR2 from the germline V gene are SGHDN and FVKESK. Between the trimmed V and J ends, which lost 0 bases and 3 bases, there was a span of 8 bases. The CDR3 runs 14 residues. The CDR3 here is CASSQEVGDTEAFF. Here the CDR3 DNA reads TGTGCCAGCAGCCAAGAGGTAGGGGACACTGAAGCTTTCTTT.

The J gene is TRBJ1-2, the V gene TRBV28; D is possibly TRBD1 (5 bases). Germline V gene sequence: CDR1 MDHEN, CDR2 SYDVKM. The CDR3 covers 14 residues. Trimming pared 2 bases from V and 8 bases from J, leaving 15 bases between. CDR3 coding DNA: TGTGCCAGCAGTTTAGGGGGGAGACAGTGGGGCTACACCTTC. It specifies CASSLGGRQWGYTF.

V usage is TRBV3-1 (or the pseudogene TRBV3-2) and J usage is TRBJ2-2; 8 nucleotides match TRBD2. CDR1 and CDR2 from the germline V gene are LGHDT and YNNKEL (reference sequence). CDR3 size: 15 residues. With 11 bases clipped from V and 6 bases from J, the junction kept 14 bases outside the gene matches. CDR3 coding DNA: TGTGCCGCAGCGCAGGCGGGGGGTGCAGCCGGGGAGCTGTTTTTT. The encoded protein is CAAAQAGGAAGELFF.

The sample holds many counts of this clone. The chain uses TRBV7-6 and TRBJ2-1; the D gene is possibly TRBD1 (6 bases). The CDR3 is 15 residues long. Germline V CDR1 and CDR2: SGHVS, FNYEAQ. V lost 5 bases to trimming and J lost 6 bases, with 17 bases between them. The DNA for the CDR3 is TGTGCCAGCAGCACAGACAGGAAAAGCCTCAATGAGCAGTTCTTC. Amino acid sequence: CASSTDRKSLNEQFF.

CDR3 bases: TGTGCCAGCAGCTTGCCGGTCTCGAACACTGAAGCTTTCTTT. Residues: CASSLPVSNTEAFF. The J gene is TRBJ1-1, the V gene TRBV5-6; D gene ambiguous. Germline values: CDR1 SGHDT, CDR2 YYEEEE. The CDR3 contains 14 residues. Trimming took off 1 base at V and 1 base at J, with 8 bases between the two ends.

CDR3 protein: CASSFTSGYTGELFF. The CDR3 bases are TGTGCCAGCAGCTTTACTAGCGGGTACACCGGGGAGCTGTTTTTT. The chain combines TRBV7-2 with TRBJ2-2, with 9 bases lining up with TRBD2. The V gene end was trimmed by 3 bases and the J gene end by 3 bases; junction bases not matched to a gene: 2. The CDR3 sequence is 15 residues long. Germline V gives CDR1 SGHTA, CDR2 FQGNSA.

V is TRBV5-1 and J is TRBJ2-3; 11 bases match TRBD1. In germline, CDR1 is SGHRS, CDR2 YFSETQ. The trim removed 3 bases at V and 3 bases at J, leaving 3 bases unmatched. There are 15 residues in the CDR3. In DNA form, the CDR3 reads TGCGCCAGCAGCTCCGGACAGGGGGCTACAGATACGCAGTATTTT. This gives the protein CASSSGQGATDTQYF.

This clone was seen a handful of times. The CDR3 reads CASSYSADYNSPLHF. In DNA, the CDR3 is TGTGCCAGCAGTTACTCTGCAGACTATAATTCACCCCTCCACTTT. The rearrangement joins TRBV6-5 to TRBJ1-6, with D unclear. Germline V gene sequence: CDR1 MNHEY, CDR2 SVGAGI. CDR3 length equals 15 residues. V dropped 0 bases and J dropped 3 bases, with 6 bases sitting between them.

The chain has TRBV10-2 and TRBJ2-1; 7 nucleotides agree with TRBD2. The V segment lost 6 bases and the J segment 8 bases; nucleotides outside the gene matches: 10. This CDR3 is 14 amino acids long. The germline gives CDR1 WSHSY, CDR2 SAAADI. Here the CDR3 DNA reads TGCGCCAGCAGAGCGGGGACCATCATCGATGAGCAGTTCTTC. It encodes CASRAGTIIDEQFF.

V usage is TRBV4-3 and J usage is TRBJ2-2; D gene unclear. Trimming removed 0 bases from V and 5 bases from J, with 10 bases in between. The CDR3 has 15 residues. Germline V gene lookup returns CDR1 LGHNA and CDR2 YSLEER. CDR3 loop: CASSQEKLRTGELFF. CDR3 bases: TGCGCCAGCAGCCAAGAGAAGCTCCGAACCGGGGAGCTGTTTTTT.

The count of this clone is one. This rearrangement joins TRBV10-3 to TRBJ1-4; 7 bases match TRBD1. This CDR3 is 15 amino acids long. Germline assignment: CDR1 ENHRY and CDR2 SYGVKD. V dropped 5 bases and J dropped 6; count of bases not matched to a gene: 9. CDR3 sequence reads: CAISPLATGDEKLFF. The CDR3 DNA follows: TGTGCCATCAGTCCCTTAGCAACAGGGGATGAAAAACTGTTTTTT.

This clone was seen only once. The CDR3 sequence: CASSNGLAEVETQYF. CDR3 in DNA: TGTGCCAGCAGTAACGGACTAGCGGAGGTAGAGACCCAGTACTTC. The chain has TRBV6-2 or TRBV6-3 and TRBJ2-5; 10 bases fit TRBD2. The CDR3 runs 15 residues. Germline values: CDR1 MNHEY, CDR2 SVGEGT. The trim removed 5 bases at V and 4 bases at J, leaving 7 bases unmatched.

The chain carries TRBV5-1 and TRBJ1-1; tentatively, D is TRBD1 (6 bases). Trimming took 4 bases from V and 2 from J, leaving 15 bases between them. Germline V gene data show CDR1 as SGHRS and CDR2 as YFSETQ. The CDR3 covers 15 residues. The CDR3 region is CASSPTTGSNTEAFF. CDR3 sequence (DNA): TGCGCCAGCAGCCCAACGACAGGATCAAACACTGAAGCTTTCTTT.